These T cell receptor beta chains were read from a single sample in a study of blood T cells in healthy people across ages. TCRdb reprocessed the 5' RACE reads with MiXCR, giving one entry per CDR3 protein. This sample has 650,000 to 1,000,000 distinct CDR3 sequences, with around 36% found just once. The specimen was blood. Receptors originate from a man aged 18 to 29 in good health. CDR3s include the opening cysteine and the closing phenylalanine or tryptophan. A D gene is named only where the DNA matches it firmly. A row's size may be missing; if present it is once, few, many or a size class.

V	size	D	J	DNA	CDR3
TRBV5-6	few	TRBD1	TRBJ2-1	TGTGCCAGCAGCTTCGGAGGACAGGGCTCCTGGAATGAGCAGTTCTTC	CASSFGGQGSWNEQFF
TRBV12-3/TRBV12-4	many	TRBD2	TRBJ2-7	TGTGCCAGCAGTCTAGCGGGGGAGCCCTACGAGCAGTACTTC	CASSLAGEPYEQYF
TRBV7-8	few	-	TRBJ2-2	TGTGCCAGCAGCCAACAGGCTACTCGCTTCCGGGAGCTGTTTTTT	CASSQQATRFRELFF
TRBV4-2	many	TRBD2	TRBJ2-7	TGTGCCAGCAGCCAAGAACTAGCGTTTCCCTACGAGCAGTACTTC	CASSQELAFPYEQYF
TRBV20-1	-	TRBD2	TRBJ2-7	TGCAGTACCGGGACTAGCGGGGGGGCGAGCTACAATGAGCAGTACTTC	CSTGTSGGASYNEQYF
TRBV10-3	-	TRBD1	TRBJ2-1	TGTGCCACCCAGGGACAGACCGTTTTTAATGAGCAGTTCTTC	CATQGQTVFNEQFF
TRBV28	few	TRBD2	TRBJ2-1	TGTGCCAGCAGTTTATGCTGGACGGGGGGGGGCCTTTGTGAGCAGTTCTTC	CASSLCWTGGGLCEQFF
TRBV12-3/TRBV12-4	-	-	TRBJ1-6	TGTGCCAGCAGTTCCAGGCCCAAATCTAATTCACCCCCCCACTTT	CASSSRPKSNSPPHF
TRBV2	-	-	TRBJ1-2	TGTGCCAGCAGTCCCCGGGGCAGAACGGACGGCTACACCTTC	CASSPRGRTDGYTF
TRBV7-9	few	TRBD2	TRBJ2-5	TGTGCCAGCAGCTTACGACTAGCGGGGAGTGAGACCCAGTACTTC	CASSLRLAGSETQYF
TRBV15	few	-	TRBJ2-7	TGTGCCACCAGCAGAGATCTAACTAGGGCAGGGAAAATCTCCTACGAGCAGTACTTC	CATSRDLTRAGKISYEQYF
TRBV7-2	few	-	TRBJ2-3	TGTGCCGGCAGCTTAGGGGGGCTAGCGGGCACAGATACGCAGTATTTT	CAGSLGGLAGTDTQYF
TRBV4-1	-	-	TRBJ1-5	TGCGCCAGCAGCCCGTTTTTCAATCAGCCCCAGCATTTT	CASSPFFNQPQHF
TRBV4-2	many	-	TRBJ1-1	TGTGCCAGCAGCCCCCGGGGGAACACTGAAGCTTTCTTT	CASSPRGNTEAFF
TRBV7-6	-	TRBD1	TRBJ2-1	TGTGCCAGCAGCCCCCGGACAGGGGGCTTGAATGAGCAGTTCTTC	CASSPRTGGLNEQFF
TRBV12-3/TRBV12-4	-	-	TRBJ2-5	TGTGCCAGCAGTTTAGGAGGCTGGGAAGAAGAGACCCAGTACTTC	CASSLGGWEEETQYF
TRBV5-1	-	-	TRBJ2-5	TGCGCCAGCAATGCCTACCATCCGGGCAGGCAAGAGACCCAGTACTTC	CASNAYHPGRQETQYF
TRBV20-1	many	-	TRBJ1-2	TGCAGTGCTAGAGGTGACGGAAACTATGGCTACACCTTC	CSARGDGNYGYTF
TRBV9	once	-	TRBJ1-4	TGTGCCAGCAGCCGTAGTGAGGGTATGTCCGGCCCTAATGAAAAACTGTTTTTT	CASSRSEGMSGPNEKLFF
TRBV25-1	-	-	TRBJ1-4	TGTGCCAGCAGTGAATCGGGGTCCAGTGAAAAACTGTTTTTT	CASSESGSSEKLFF
TRBV12-3/TRBV12-4	-	-	TRBJ1-6	TGTGCCAGCACCCTCTCACTCCACACCCTCCACTTT	CASTLSLHTLHF
TRBV10-3	-	-	TRBJ2-7	TGTGCCATCAGTGACGGAAGCTCCTACGAGCAGTACTTC	CAISDGSSYEQYF
TRBV9	few	TRBD1	TRBJ2-5	TGTGCCAGCAGCGTAGCAGGAGTTGGGGGACAGGGATTTCAAGAGACCCAGTACTTC	CASSVAGVGGQGFQETQYF
TRBV20-1	-	-	TRBJ1-1	TGCAGTGCTAGAAAGGAGGGGACTGAAGCTTTCTTT	CSARKEGTEAFF
TRBV25-1	few	-	TRBJ1-1	TGTGCCAGCAGTGACGGGGGGAAAGCTTTCTTT	CASSDGGKAFF
TRBV28	-	-	TRBJ1-1	TGTGCCAGCAGTCGTAGTGGGGGGGCGGCCGCTGAAGCTTTCTTT	CASSRSGGAAAEAFF